These 25 T cell receptor beta chains were all obtained from the same sample, sequenced in a study of OX40 agonist ivuxolimab in advanced cancers. TCRdb's copy holds only in-frame clones and misses some; the assay was immunoSEQ multiplex PCR. Of more than 50,000 clones listed, 87% are singletons. The sequenced sample was CD4+ or CD8+ T cells sorted from blood, obtained in a trial of the OX40 agonist ivuxolimab. These receptors originate from an adult with an advanced solid tumor such as melanoma, head and neck, liver or kidney cancer.

The genes are TRBV28 and TRBJ1-1; weak D call: TRBD1 (6 bases). Germline-derived CDR1 and CDR2 are MDHEN and SYDVKM. The CDR3 loop spans 15 amino acids. With 6 bases removed from V and 3 bases from J, the gap between germline ends came to 17 bases. As DNA, the CDR3 is TGTGCCAGCAGCATAAGCGGGGGGCCGTACACTGAAGCTTTCTTT. Translated, it gives CASSISGGPYTEAFF.

CDR3 protein: CASSLGGASNTEAFF. DNA for the CDR3: TGCGCCAGCAGCTTGGGGGGCGCAAGTAACACTGAAGCTTTCTTT. This chain connects TRBV5-1 to TRBJ1-1; maybe TRBD1 (5 bases). There are 15 residues in the CDR3. V lost 0 bases, J lost 2 bases, and 11 bases lay in between. CDR1 and CDR2 (germline): SGHRS, YFSETQ.

V and J are TRBV5-4 and TRBJ2-1; D possibly matches TRBD1 or TRBD2 (5 bases each). The CDR3 spans 15 residues. Germline CDR1 and CDR2: SGHNT and YYREEE (reference sequence). V was clipped by 3 bases and J by 8 bases, with 18 bases between them. Here the CDR3 DNA reads TGTGCCAGCAGCTCCCAATCGGGGAAAGGGGATGAGCAGTTCTTC. It encodes CASSSQSGKGDEQFF.

This chain joins TRBV19 and TRBJ2-7; TRBD2 might be the D (6 bases). The CDR3 consists of 14 residues. Looked up from germline, CDR1 is LNHDA and CDR2 is SQIVND (reference sequence). Trimming stripped 3 bases from V and 2 bases from J, with 11 bases between. DNA for the CDR3: TGTGCCAGTAGTATGAGGGAGGCCGCCTACGAGCAGTACTTC. It yields the protein CASSMREAAYEQYF.

This chain links TRBV2 with TRBJ2-7; D unclear. The CDR3 extends over 11 amino acids. V shed 5 bases and J shed 2 bases, with 4 bases lying between them. Per germline, CDR1 SNHLY and CDR2 FYNNEI. The CDR3 nucleotides read TGTGCCAGCAGTCTAACCTACGAGCAGTACTTC. Its protein product is CASSLTYEQYF.

The chain recombines TRBV5-1 with TRBJ2-6; D is unclear. This CDR3 comprises 14 residues. Trimming pared 7 bases from V and 0 bases from J, leaving 8 bases between. Per germline, CDR1 SGHRS and CDR2 YFSETQ. This chain's CDR3 is CASEKVSGANVLTF. CDR3 nucleotides: TGCGCCAGCGAGAAGGTCTCTGGGGCCAACGTCCTGACTTTC.

V is TRBV6-1 and J is TRBJ2-2; the D gene is possibly TRBD1 (5 bases). With 7 bases removed from V and 5 bases from J, the gap between germline ends came to 11 bases. Germline lookup yields CDR1 MNHNS and CDR2 SASEGT. The CDR3 consists of 13 residues. The DNA for the CDR3 is TGTGCCAGCAACAGGTTAGGGACCGGGGAGCTGTTTTTT. Protein sequence: CASNRLGTGELFF.

The gene calls are TRBV15 and TRBJ2-5; a weak D match, TRBD1 (6 bases). The CDR3 runs 18 residues. Germline V gene sequence: CDR1 LNHNV, CDR2 YYDKDF (reference sequence). Trimming removed 5 bases at V and 7 bases at J, with 29 bases between. CDR3 protein: CATSQATRPSSQGMTQYF. For the CDR3, the DNA is TGTGCCACCAGCCAAGCCACACGTCCATCCTCTCAGGGGATGACCCAGTACTTC.

The J gene is TRBJ1-5, the V gene TRBV5-1; TRBD1 might be the D (5 bases). V shed 0 bases and J shed 3 bases, with 10 bases lying between them. The CDR3 has 15 amino acids. CDR1 is SGHRS, CDR2 YFSETQ, per germline. This chain's CDR3 is CASSLGGTTNQPQHF. DNA for the CDR3: TGCGCCAGCAGCTTGGGGGGGACGACCAATCAGCCCCAGCATTTT.

The J gene is TRBJ1-2, the V gene TRBV19, with 8 nucleotides matching TRBD1. Germline V gene data show CDR1 as LNHDA and CDR2 as SQIVND (reference sequence). This CDR3 has 18 amino acids. V trimming: 3 bases; J trimming: 0 bases; junction bases outside the gene matches: 12. The CDR3 protein is CASSILYFRTGSNYGYTF. The CDR3 DNA follows: TGTGCCAGTAGTATCCTTTACTTCCGGACAGGGTCTAACTATGGCTACACCTTC.

The chain links TRBV6-5 to TRBJ2-7; D is perhaps TRBD1 (6 bases). This CDR3 is built from 14 residues. Germline V gene sequence: CDR1 MNHEY, CDR2 SVGAGI. Trimming cost V 2 bases and J 3 bases, with 11 bases left between them. The CDR3 loop reads CASSYEGTHYEQYF. The CDR3 DNA reads as TGTGCCAGCAGTTACGAAGGGACACACTACGAGCAGTACTTC.

This clone came up once. The chain couples TRBV25-1 to TRBJ1-4, with D uncertain. Germline assignment: CDR1 MGHDK and CDR2 SYGVNS. With 5 bases removed from V and 5 bases from J, the gap between germline ends came to 21 bases. This CDR3 comprises 17 residues. Here the CDR3 DNA reads TGTGCCAGCAGTTCCCGTTTCGAGGGTTTAGGGAATGAAAAACTGTTTTTT. This encodes CASSSRFEGLGNEKLFF.

The chain employs TRBV19 and TRBJ1-5; unclear D gene. CDR3 length: 14 amino acids. Germline loops: CDR1 LNHDA, CDR2 SQIVND (reference sequence). V lost 4 bases and J 4 bases, leaving 11 bases between the germline ends. CDR3 residues: CASSSGVNNQPQHF. DNA for the CDR3: TGTGCCAGTAGTAGCGGGGTCAATAATCAGCCCCAGCATTTT.

J is TRBJ1-1 and V is TRBV19; D is unresolved. Germline V CDR1 and CDR2: LNHDA, SQIVND (reference sequence). This CDR3 spans 15 amino acids. The V and J ends lost 0 bases and 0 bases respectively, with 8 bases between them. CDR3 sequence: CASSIEPALNTEAFF. CDR3 DNA sequence: TGTGCCAGTAGTATAGAGCCTGCCCTGAACACTGAAGCTTTCTTT.

The chain links TRBV4-2 to TRBJ1-2; 7 nucleotides match TRBD1. Germline CDR1 LGHNA, CDR2 YNFKEQ. V was pared by 3 bases and J by 3 bases, with 13 bases of the junction left unmatched. The CDR3 extends over 17 amino acids. The CDR3 sequence is CASSHVSKDRTYYGYTF. CDR3 bases: TGTGCCAGCAGCCATGTGTCGAAGGACAGGACCTACTATGGCTACACCTTC.

The chain is built from TRBV27 and TRBJ1-5, with a tentative D call TRBD1 (5 bases). Trimming removed 1 base at V and 4 bases at J, with 8 bases between. This CDR3 region has 14 residues. Germline V gene data show CDR1 as MNHEY and CDR2 as SMNVEV (reference sequence). The CDR3 is CASSLWGINQPQHF. CDR3 bases: TGTGCCAGCAGTTTATGGGGGATAAATCAGCCCCAGCATTTT.

A few counts support this clone. V gene TRBV6-5 combines with J gene TRBJ1-2, with D unresolved. CDR3 size: 15 residues. Trimming cost V 5 bases and J 4 bases, with 17 bases left between them. Looked up from germline, CDR1 is MNHEY and CDR2 is SVGAGI. CDR3 nucleotide sequence: TGTGCCAGCAGTCGCAGTGGCGTTGAGAGCTATGGCTACACCTTC. The encoded protein is CASSRSGVESYGYTF.

This clone has just one count. The rearrangement links TRBV11-2 to TRBJ1-4, with D maybe TRBD1 (5 bases). The V end was cut by 1 base, the J end by 8 bases, with 17 bases between. In germline, CDR1 is SGHAT, CDR2 FQNNGV. The CDR3 has 16 amino acids. CDR3 sequence (DNA): TGTGCCAGCAGCTTAGGTCGGGCAGGGCCCTGGGAAAAACTGTTTTTT. Its translation: CASSLGRAGPWEKLFF.

This rearrangement joins TRBV11-2 to TRBJ2-5; TRBD1 is a possible D gene (6 bases). Germline lookup yields CDR1 SGHAT and CDR2 FQNNGV. The CDR3 spans 15 residues. V dropped 0 bases and J dropped 1 base, with 9 bases sitting between them. The CDR3 DNA sequence: TGTGCCAGCAGCTTAGAACAGGGAACCCAAGAGACCCAGTACTTC. This gives the protein CASSLEQGTQETQYF.

V gene TRBV10-3 combines with J gene TRBJ1-2; D is unresolved. V lost 9 bases and J 0 bases, leaving 14 bases between the germline ends. The germline V gene has CDR1 ENHRY and CDR2 SYGVKD. This CDR3 has 14 residues. The CDR3 region is CAINDQRANYGYTF. CDR3 nucleotides: TGTGCCATAAACGACCAGCGAGCTAACTATGGCTACACCTTC.

V gene TRBV11-2 combines with J gene TRBJ2-7; D ambiguous. The CDR3 is 12 residues long. Germline V CDR1 and CDR2: SGHAT, FQNNGV. Trimming left V 2 bases short and J 4 bases short, with 6 bases between. CDR3: CASSLQLYEQYF. The CDR3 DNA is TGTGCCAGCAGCTTACAGCTATACGAGCAGTACTTC.

V gene TRBV5-1 combines with J gene TRBJ1-2, with 10 bases that match TRBD1. The V segment lost 0 bases and the J segment 4 bases; nucleotides outside the gene matches: 0. Germline CDR1 is SGHRS and CDR2 is YFSETQ. This CDR3 region has 14 residues. The CDR3: CASSLGDRGYGYTF. CDR3 DNA sequence: TGCGCCAGCAGCTTGGGGGACAGGGGCTATGGCTACACCTTC.

The chain recombines TRBV9 with TRBJ2-2, with D uncertain. This CDR3 is built from 13 residues. Germline CDR1 is SGDLS and CDR2 is YYNGEE. V gave up 4 bases and J gave up 0 bases, with 4 bases separating them. The CDR3 sequence is CASSSANTGELFF. In DNA form, the CDR3 reads TGTGCCAGCAGCTCGGCGAACACCGGGGAGCTGTTTTTT.

The rearrangement links TRBV2 to TRBJ1-6, with D possibly being TRBD1 (6 bases). Per the germline V gene, CDR1 is SNHLY and CDR2 is FYNNEI. Trimming cost V 7 bases and J 9 bases, with 19 bases left between them. CDR3 length equals 15 residues. The CDR3 bases are TGTGCCAGCACACTAGGACAGTCGGGTTCTTCACCCCTCCACTTT. Translation: CASTLGQSGSSPLHF.

The rearrangement uses TRBV18 and TRBJ2-2; TRBD1 agrees at 7 bases. The trim removed 5 bases at V and 2 bases at J, leaving 5 bases unmatched. CDR1 and CDR2 from the germline V gene are KGHSH and LQKENI. This CDR3 is 15 amino acids long. CDR3 protein: CASSTGQINTGELFF. The CDR3 nucleotides are TGTGCCAGCTCAACGGGACAGATAAACACCGGGGAGCTGTTTTTT.